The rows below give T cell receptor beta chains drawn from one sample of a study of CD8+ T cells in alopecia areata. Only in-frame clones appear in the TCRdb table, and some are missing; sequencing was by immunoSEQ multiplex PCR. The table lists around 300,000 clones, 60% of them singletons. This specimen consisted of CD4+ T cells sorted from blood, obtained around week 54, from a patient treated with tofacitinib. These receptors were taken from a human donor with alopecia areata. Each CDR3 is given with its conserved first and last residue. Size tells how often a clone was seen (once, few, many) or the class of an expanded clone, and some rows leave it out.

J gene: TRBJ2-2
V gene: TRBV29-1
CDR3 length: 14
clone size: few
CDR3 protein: CSVDKMGKGGELFF

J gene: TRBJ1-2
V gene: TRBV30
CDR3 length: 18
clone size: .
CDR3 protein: CTWRLGGQGDVSGYGYTF

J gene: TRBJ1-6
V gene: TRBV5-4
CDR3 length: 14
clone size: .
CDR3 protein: CASSLGTGNSPLHF

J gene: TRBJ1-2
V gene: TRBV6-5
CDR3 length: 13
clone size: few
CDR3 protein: CASSYGISYGYTF

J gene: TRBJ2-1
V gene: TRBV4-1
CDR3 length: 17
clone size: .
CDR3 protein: CASSQGAGLVYPHEQFF

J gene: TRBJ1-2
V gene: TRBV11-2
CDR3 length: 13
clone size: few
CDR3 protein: CASSLGAGGGYTF

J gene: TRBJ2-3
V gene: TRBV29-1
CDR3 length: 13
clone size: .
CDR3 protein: CSLGAGGTDTQYF

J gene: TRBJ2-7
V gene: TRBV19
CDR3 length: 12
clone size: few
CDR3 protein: CASRAGPYEQYF

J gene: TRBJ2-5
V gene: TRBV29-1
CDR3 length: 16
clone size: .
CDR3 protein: CSVGGLPGQARETQYF

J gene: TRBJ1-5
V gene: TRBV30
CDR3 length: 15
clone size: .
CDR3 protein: CAWSPLGPSNQPQHF

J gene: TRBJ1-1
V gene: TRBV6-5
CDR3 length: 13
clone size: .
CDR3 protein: CASSYFQGREAFF